This is a list of T cell receptor beta chains from one sample in a study of blood T cell repertoires in COVID-19. Clones were read by immunoSEQ multiplex PCR, and TCRdb kept only the in-frame ones, dropping some. The table includes a few hundred thousand clones, about 87% detected once. The sequenced sample was peripheral blood. These receptors were taken from a woman between 45 and 65 years old with acute or convalescent COVID-19. Each CDR3 is given with its conserved first and last residue. D genes are given only for firm matches. Expanded clones get a size class; other rows say once, few or many, or leave the size out.

D: NA
J: TRBJ2-7
size: few
V: TRBV10-3
CDR3: CAISETGEQYF
DNA: TGTGCCATCAGTGAGACTGGCGAGCAGTACTTC

D: NA
J: TRBJ2-7
size: once
V: TRBV19
CDR3: CASTRGSADYEQYF
DNA: TGTGCCTCAACTCGGGGTAGCGCGGACTACGAGCAGTACTTC

D: NA
J: TRBJ1-4
size: NA
V: TRBV4-2
CDR3: CASSQEGFSGGTNEKLFF
DNA: TGTGCCAGCAGCCAAGAGGGGTTTTCGGGAGGGACTAATGAAAAACTGTTTTTT

D: NA
J: TRBJ2-1
size: NA
V: TRBV15
CDR3: CATSRDLVKSVEQFF
DNA: TGTGCCACCAGCAGAGATCTAGTTAAGTCCGTAGAGCAGTTCTTC

D: TRBD2
J: TRBJ2-7
size: NA
V: TRBV18
CDR3: CASSPGTSGYEQYF
DNA: TGTGCCAGCTCACCTGGGACTAGCGGCTACGAGCAGTACTTC

D: TRBD1
J: TRBJ1-1
size: NA
V: TRBV7-2
CDR3: CASSSDRAGTEAFF
DNA: TGTGCCAGCAGCTCGGACAGGGCGGGCACTGAAGCTTTCTTT

D: TRBD1
J: TRBJ2-3
size: once
V: TRBV7-2
CDR3: CASSRTGSGGTDTQYF
DNA: TGTGCCAGCAGCCGGACAGGTTCCGGGGGCACAGATACGCAGTATTTT

D: NA
J: TRBJ2-1
size: NA
V: TRBV7-9
CDR3: CASSQGSYNEQFF
DNA: TGTGCCAGCAGCCAGGGATCATACAATGAGCAGTTCTTC

D: NA
J: TRBJ1-5
size: NA
V: TRBV6-2/TRBV6-3
CDR3: CASSYLAGNSNQPQHF
DNA: TGTGCCAGCAGTTACTTGGCAGGCAATAGCAATCAGCCCCAGCATTTT

D: NA
J: TRBJ2-7
size: NA
V: TRBV7-3
CDR3: CASSLQGISSYEQYF
DNA: TGTGCCAGCAGCCTGCAGGGAATTAGCTCCTACGAGCAGTACTTC

D: TRBD2
J: TRBJ2-3
size: once
V: TRBV7-9
CDR3: CASSLLAGTDTQYF
DNA: TGTGCCAGCAGCTTACTAGCGGGCACAGATACGCAGTATTTT

D: NA
J: TRBJ2-2
size: NA
V: TRBV5-4
CDR3: CASSLNPLSGGELFF
DNA: TGTGCCAGCAGCTTGAACCCACTATCGGGCGGGGAGCTGTTTTTT

D: TRBD1
J: TRBJ1-3
size: few
V: TRBV9
CDR3: CASSVEGQGFHTIYF
DNA: TGTGCCAGCAGCGTAGAAGGACAGGGTTTTCACACCATATATTTT

D: TRBD1
J: TRBJ1-2
size: NA
V: TRBV18
CDR3: CASSPRPTGDGYGYTF
DNA: TGTGCCAGCTCACCGCGACCCACAGGGGACGGTTATGGCTACACCTTC

D: TRBD2
J: TRBJ2-1
size: NA
V: TRBV3-1/TRBV3-2
CDR3: CASSQGLAGGMDEQFF
DNA: TGTGCCAGCAGCCAAGGGCTAGCGGGAGGGATGGATGAGCAGTTCTTC

D: NA
J: TRBJ2-7
size: NA
V: TRBV27
CDR3: CASSQRTASSYEQYF
DNA: TGTGCCAGCAGTCAACGGACAGCTAGCTCCTACGAGCAGTACTTC

D: NA
J: TRBJ2-2
size: many
V: TRBV7-2
CDR3: CASSLMSGSTGELFF
DNA: TGTGCCAGCAGCTTAATGTCCGGGAGCACCGGGGAGCTGTTTTTT

D: NA
J: TRBJ1-5
size: NA
V: TRBV2
CDR3: CASSEQGTHQPQHF
DNA: TGTGCCAGCAGTGAACAGGGGACGCATCAGCCCCAGCATTTT

D: NA
J: TRBJ2-7
size: NA
V: TRBV28
CDR3: CASSFSDLYEQYF
DNA: TGTGCCAGCAGTTTTTCGGACTTATACGAGCAGTACTTC

D: NA
J: TRBJ2-7
size: NA
V: TRBV7-8
CDR3: CASSLVSGYSYEQYF
DNA: TGTGCCAGCAGCTTAGTGAGCGGGTACTCCTACGAGCAGTACTTC

D: NA
J: TRBJ1-3
size: NA
V: TRBV7-8
CDR3: CASSSGLGNTIYF
DNA: TGTGCCAGCAGTTCTGGCCTCGGAAACACCATATATTTT

D: NA
J: TRBJ2-7
size: NA
V: TRBV2
CDR3: CASTSDKSYEQYF
DNA: TGTGCCAGCACTTCCGACAAGAGCTACGAGCAGTACTTC

D: NA
J: TRBJ1-2
size: NA
V: TRBV29-1
CDR3: CSVEDRVRWGDYGYTF
DNA: TGCAGCGTTGAAGATCGCGTTAGGTGGGGGGACTATGGCTACACCTTC

D: NA
J: TRBJ1-1
size: NA
V: TRBV6-2/TRBV6-3
CDR3: CASSYGGEGTEAFF
DNA: TGTGCCAGCAGTTATGGCGGGGAGGGGACTGAAGCTTTCTTT

D: TRBD1
J: TRBJ1-3
size: NA
V: TRBV5-8
CDR3: CASSLTGAYGNTIYF
DNA: TGTGCCAGCAGCTTGACAGGGGCATATGGAAACACCATATATTTT

D: NA
J: TRBJ2-7
size: NA
V: TRBV5-1
CDR3: CASSLEVASYEQYF
DNA: TGCGCCAGCAGCTTGGAGGTAGCCTCCTACGAGCAGTACTTC

D: NA
J: TRBJ2-2
size: NA
V: TRBV7-3
CDR3: CASSLRRDTGELFF
DNA: TGTGCCAGCAGCTTACGCAGGGACACCGGGGAGCTGTTTTTT

D: NA
J: TRBJ2-6
size: NA
V: TRBV28
CDR3: CASSFRGVNSGANVLTF
DNA: TGTGCCAGCAGTTTTCGGGGTGTGAACTCTGGGGCCAACGTCCTGACTTTC

D: TRBD2
J: TRBJ2-3
size: NA
V: TRBV7-8
CDR3: CASSSLAVTGVRADTQYF
DNA: TGTGCCAGCAGCTCGCTAGCGGTGACGGGAGTTCGGGCAGATACGCAGTATTTT

D: TRBD1
J: TRBJ1-2
size: NA
V: TRBV15
CDR3: CATSTGQGSYGYTF
DNA: TGTGCCACCAGCACCGGACAGGGAAGCTATGGCTACACCTTC

D: NA
J: TRBJ2-3
size: NA
V: TRBV2
CDR3: CASSETFGIADTQYF
DNA: TGTGCCAGCAGTGAAACGTTCGGGATCGCAGATACGCAGTATTTT

D: NA
J: TRBJ1-2
size: NA
V: TRBV29-1
CDR3: CSVGSGFDYGYTF
DNA: TGCAGCGTTGGGAGTGGTTTTGACTATGGCTACACCTTC

D: NA
J: TRBJ2-7
size: NA
V: TRBV27
CDR3: CASSSKTPFSLSGADIDYEQYF
DNA: TGTGCCAGCAGTTCTAAGACTCCCTTTTCACTATCCGGTGCGGATATAGACTACGAGCAGTACTTC

D: TRBD2
J: TRBJ2-1
size: NA
V: TRBV9
CDR3: CASSVISGRAGEQFF
DNA: TGTGCCAGCAGCGTAATAAGCGGGAGGGCCGGGGAGCAGTTCTTC

D: NA
J: TRBJ1-5
size: once
V: TRBV7-9
CDR3: CASSAGLLFFPQHF
DNA: TGTGCCAGCAGCGCGGGACTGCTGTTTTTTCCCCAGCATTTT

D: NA
J: TRBJ2-1
size: NA
V: TRBV23-1
CDR3: CASSQSEAEQFF
DNA: TGCGCCAGCAGTCAATCCGAGGCTGAGCAGTTCTTC

D: NA
J: TRBJ1-4
size: NA
V: TRBV27
CDR3: CASSGAGEKLFF
DNA: TGTGCCAGCTCAGGGGCCGGTGAAAAACTGTTTTTT

D: NA
J: TRBJ1-1
size: NA
V: TRBV7-9
CDR3: CASSSPTLSIEAFF
DNA: TGTGCCAGCAGCTCGCCTACGCTGAGTATTGAAGCTTTCTTT

D: NA
J: TRBJ2-7
size: NA
V: TRBV5-1
CDR3: CASSNSYYEQYF
DNA: TGCGCCAGCAGTAACAGCTACTACGAGCAGTACTTC

D: TRBD2
J: TRBJ2-2
size: NA
V: TRBV27
CDR3: CASSLTLAGTGELFF
DNA: TGTGCCAGCAGTTTAACCCTAGCGGGCACCGGGGAGCTGTTTTTT

D: NA
J: TRBJ2-2
size: NA
V: TRBV27
CDR3: CASSLLYSGELFF
DNA: TGTGCCAGCAGTTTGCTCTACTCCGGGGAGCTGTTTTTT

D: NA
J: TRBJ1-1
size: few
V: TRBV7-3
CDR3: CASSYLQGHSMNTEAFF
DNA: TGTGCCAGCAGCTATCTCCAGGGACACAGCATGAACACTGAAGCTTTCTTT

D: TRBD1
J: TRBJ1-2
size: once
V: TRBV5-4
CDR3: CASSAGTGLNGYTF
DNA: TGTGCCAGCAGCGCCGGGACAGGATTAAATGGCTACACCTTC

D: TRBD1
J: TRBJ2-5
size: NA
V: TRBV19
CDR3: CASSMGQLETQYF
DNA: TGTGCCAGTAGTATGGGACAGTTAGAGACCCAGTACTTC

D: TRBD2
J: TRBJ2-3
size: once
V: TRBV6-5
CDR3: CASSRGLAGADTQYF
DNA: TGTGCCAGCAGTAGGGGACTAGCGGGAGCGGATACGCAGTATTTT

D: NA
J: TRBJ1-6
size: NA
V: TRBV7-2
CDR3: CASSPSWRESPLHF
DNA: TGTGCCAGCAGCCCCTCATGGAGGGAATCACCCCTCCACTTT

D: TRBD1
J: TRBJ1-6
size: NA
V: TRBV4-1
CDR3: CASSQDWTGKQSPLHF
DNA: TGCGCCAGCAGCCAAGATTGGACAGGGAAACAATCACCCCTCCACTTT

D: NA
J: TRBJ1-3
size: once
V: TRBV29-1
CDR3: CSVTQANSGNTIYF
DNA: TGCAGCGTTACACAGGCAAACTCTGGAAACACCATATATTTT